The clone carrying this TCR beta chain appeared a few times. The antigen is unknown. The donors were part of the validation cohort of 100 to 150 subjects. That cohort was separate from the first cohort, which comprised some 670 subjects. This record belongs to a study of cytomegalovirus exposure and HLA in healthy donors. The method was immunoSEQ multiplex PCR; TCRdb's version includes in-frame clones alone and lacks a portion of them. This table holds 260,000 or so clones, more than 75% found once. V lost 1 base, J lost 5 bases, and 10 bases lay in between. Per germline, CDR1 SGHRS and CDR2 YFSETQ. The CDR3 contains 14 residues. Study findings and constraints: The CMV antigen specificity of a few CMV-associated chains was confirmed through in vitro analysis. The classifier was said to identify cytomegalovirus status with high specificity and sensitivity.

Sequenced: PBMCs. The chain employs TRBV5-1 and TRBJ1-5; the D is unclear. The source of this sequence is a man younger than 35 in good health and CMV-seronegative. CDR3 bases: TGCGCCAGCAGCTTGAATTCCCTAGATCAGCCCCAGCATTTT. It codes for CASSLNSLDQPQHF. The entire variable domain, with the rest obtained from reference TRBV5-1 and TRBJ1-5, is as follows: KAGVTQTPRYLIKTRGQQVTLSCSPISGHRSVSWYQQTPGQGLQFLFEYFSETQRNKGNFPGRFSGRQFSNSRSEMNVSTLELGDSALYLCASSLNSLDQPQHFGDGTRLSIL.